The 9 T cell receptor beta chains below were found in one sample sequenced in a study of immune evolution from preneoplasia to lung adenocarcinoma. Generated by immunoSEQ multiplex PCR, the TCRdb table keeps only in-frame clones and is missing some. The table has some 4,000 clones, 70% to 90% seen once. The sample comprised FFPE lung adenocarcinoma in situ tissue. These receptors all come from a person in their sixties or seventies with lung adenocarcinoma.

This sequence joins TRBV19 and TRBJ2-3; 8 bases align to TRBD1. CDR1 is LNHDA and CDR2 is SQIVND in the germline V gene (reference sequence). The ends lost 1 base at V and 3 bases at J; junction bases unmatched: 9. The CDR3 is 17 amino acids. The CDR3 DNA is TGTGCCAGTAGTATAGGATACCGGGACAGGCCTACAGATACGCAGTATTTT. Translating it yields CASSIGYRDRPTDTQYF.

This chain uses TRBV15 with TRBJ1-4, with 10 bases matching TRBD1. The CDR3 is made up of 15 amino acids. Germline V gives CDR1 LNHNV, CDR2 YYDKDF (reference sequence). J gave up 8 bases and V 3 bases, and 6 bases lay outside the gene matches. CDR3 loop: CATSRARTGGEKLFF. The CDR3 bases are TGTGCCACCAGCAGGGCGAGGACAGGGGGAGAAAAACTGTTTTTT.

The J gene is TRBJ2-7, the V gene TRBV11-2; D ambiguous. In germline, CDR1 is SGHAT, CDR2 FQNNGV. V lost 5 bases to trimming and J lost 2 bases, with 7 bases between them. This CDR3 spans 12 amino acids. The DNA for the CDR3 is TGTGCCAGCAGCCGACATACCTACGAGCAGTACTTC. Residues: CASSRHTYEQYF.

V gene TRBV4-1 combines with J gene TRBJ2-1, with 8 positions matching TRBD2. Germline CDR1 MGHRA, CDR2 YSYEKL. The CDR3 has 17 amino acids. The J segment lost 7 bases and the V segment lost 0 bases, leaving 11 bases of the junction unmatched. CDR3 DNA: TGCGCCAGCAGCCAAGAACGGTCCGGGGGGGCCGGAAATGAGCAGTTCTTC. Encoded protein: CASSQERSGGAGNEQFF.

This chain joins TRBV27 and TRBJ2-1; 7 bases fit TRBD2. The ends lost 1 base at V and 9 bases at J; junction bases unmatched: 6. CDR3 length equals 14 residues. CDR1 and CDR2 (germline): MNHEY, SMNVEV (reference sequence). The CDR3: CASSLYPGEGEQFF. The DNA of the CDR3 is TGTGCCAGCAGTTTATATCCGGGGGAGGGTGAGCAGTTCTTC.

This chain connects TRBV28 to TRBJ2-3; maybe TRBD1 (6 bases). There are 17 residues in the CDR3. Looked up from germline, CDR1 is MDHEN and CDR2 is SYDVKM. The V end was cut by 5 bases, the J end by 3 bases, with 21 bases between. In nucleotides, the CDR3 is TGTGCCAGCAGTCCTCCGGGACACCCCCAGGGGACAGATACGCAGTATTTT. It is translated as CASSPPGHPQGTDTQYF.

The DNA for the CDR3 is TGTGCCAGCATTCTCGGGGAAACGAACTATGGCTACACCTTC. It specifies CASILGETNYGYTF. The chain links TRBV2 to TRBJ1-2, with D unclear. V was trimmed by 7 bases and J by 2 bases, leaving 14 bases between them. This CDR3 is built from 14 residues. CDR1 SNHLY and CDR2 FYNNEI come from the germline V gene.

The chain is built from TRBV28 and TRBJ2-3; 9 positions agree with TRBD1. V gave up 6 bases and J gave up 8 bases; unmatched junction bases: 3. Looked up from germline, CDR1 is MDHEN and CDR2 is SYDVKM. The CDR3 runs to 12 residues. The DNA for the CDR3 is TGTGCCAGCAGCAAGGACAGGGGTACGCAGTATTTT. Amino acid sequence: CASSKDRGTQYF.

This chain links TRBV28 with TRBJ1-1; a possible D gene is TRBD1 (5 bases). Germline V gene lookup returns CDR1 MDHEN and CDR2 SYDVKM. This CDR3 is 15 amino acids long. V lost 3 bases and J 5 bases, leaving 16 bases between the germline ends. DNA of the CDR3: TGTGCCAGCAGTTTGGTGGGAGGTGGGGGTACTGAAGCTTTCTTT. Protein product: CASSLVGGGGTEAFF.